This T cell receptor (beta chain) was captured by sequencing in a study of identical twins. Every donor was a healthy Caucasian. Unique molecular identifiers were present on cDNA, and template switching added a universal primer site. TCRdb reanalysed the 5' RACE reads using MiXCR and keeps one entry per CDR3 protein. The table shows roughly 720,000 distinct CDR3 sequences, with 15% to 20% occurring only once. These data are also associated with another study on T cells expressing NK-cell markers. That publication notes: Whether expanded NKG2C+ T cell clones were HCMV-specific remained unclear.

The TCR sequence derives from a woman between 18 and 30 years old in good health. Sequenced sample: PBMCs.

CDR3 DNA sequence: TGTGCCGGGCCCGAGGACGAACCCGATACGCAGTATTTT. This translates into CAGPEDEPDTQYF. The rearrangement links TRBV2 to TRBJ2-3, with unresolved D. CDR3 length equals 13 residues. From germline, CDR1 is SNHLY and CDR2 FYNNEI. Trimming shortened V by 11 bases and J by 6 bases, and 18 bases separated the two germline ends.